This is a list of T cell receptor beta chains from one sample in a study of T cell responses to AZD1222 COVID-19 vaccine. Generated by immunoSEQ multiplex PCR, the TCRdb table keeps only in-frame clones and is missing some. The sample has more than 95,000 clones; 92% are singletons. Source: peripheral blood, taken on day 0 of AZD1222 vaccination. Source of these receptors: an adult in good health. CDR3s include the opening cysteine and the closing phenylalanine or tryptophan. A D gene is named only where the DNA matches it firmly. The size entry is marked missing in some rows and otherwise reads once, few, many or a size class.

j_gene | abundance | v_gene | d_gene | CDR3aa | CDR3nt
TRBJ2-3 | once | TRBV7-3 | . | CASSDTDTQYF | TGTGCCAGCAGCGACACAGATACGCAGTATTTT
TRBJ2-3 | . | TRBV18 | TRBD2 | CASSPPRAGGFTDTQYF | TGTGCCAGCTCACCACCGAGGGCGGGAGGCTTCACAGATACGCAGTATTTT
TRBJ1-2 | . | TRBV5-4 | . | CASSLIGGRAYGYTF | TGTGCCAGCAGCTTGATTGGGGGTAGGGCTTATGGCTACACCTTC
TRBJ1-4 | . | TRBV11-2 | . | CASSLFNEKLFF | TGTGCCAGCAGCTTATTTAATGAAAAACTGTTTTTT
TRBJ2-4 | . | TRBV5-1 | TRBD1 | CASSLGWGNGQGNIQYF | TGCGCCAGCAGCTTGGGGTGGGGGAATGGACAGGGAAACATTCAGTACTTC
TRBJ2-1 | . | TRBV5-5 | . | CASSLIGVEQFF | TGTGCCAGCAGCTTAATAGGGGTTGAGCAGTTCTTC
TRBJ2-7 | . | TRBV14 | . | CASSRAGGDEQYF | TGTGCCAGCAGCCGGGCCGGCGGAGACGAGCAGTACTTC
TRBJ2-1 | . | TRBV6-5 | . | CASTRGGDEQFF | TGTGCCAGCACCCGAGGTGGGGATGAGCAGTTCTTC
TRBJ2-2 | . | TRBV6-5 | . | CASREDTGELFF | TGTGCCAGCAGGGAGGACACCGGGGAGCTGTTTTTT
TRBJ1-4 | . | TRBV4-2 | TRBD1 | CASSQGDRGNSNEKLFF | TGTGCCAGCAGCCAAGGTGACAGGGGGAATTCTAATGAAAAACTGTTTTTT
TRBJ2-7 | . | TRBV18 | . | CASSQGQGGAYEQYF | TGTGCCAGCTCACAAGGACAGGGAGGGGCCTACGAGCAGTACTTC
TRBJ1-5 | . | TRBV12-5 | TRBD1 | CASGPPGQGPQPQHF | TGTGCTAGTGGTCCCCCGGGACAGGGTCCTCAGCCCCAGCATTTT
TRBJ2-5 | . | TRBV5-5 | . | CASSLEPEKIQETQYF | TGTGCCAGCAGCTTGGAACCCGAGAAAATTCAAGAGACCCAGTACTTC
TRBJ1-2 | . | TRBV7-9 | . | CASTKGVHYGYTF | TGTGCCAGCACAAAAGGGGTTCACTATGGCTACACCTTC
TRBJ1-6 | once | TRBV5-1 | TRBD1 | CASTPGQEGSPLHF | TGCGCCAGCACTCCCGGACAGGAAGGTTCACCCCTCCACTTT
TRBJ1-5 | . | TRBV19 | . | CASSINEAGNQPQHF | TGTGCCAGTAGTATTAACGAAGCAGGCAATCAGCCCCAGCATTTT
TRBJ2-7 | . | TRBV3-1/TRBV3-2 | . | CASSQGQVSSYEQYF | TGTGCCAGCAGCCAAGGACAGGTTTCCTCCTACGAGCAGTACTTC
TRBJ1-2 | . | TRBV4-1 | TRBD1 | CASSQDRGGGYGYTF | TGCGCCAGCAGCCAAGATCGAGGGGGCGGCTATGGCTACACCTTC
TRBJ1-5 | . | TRBV27 | . | CASSPTRTQILGDNQPQHF | TGTGCCAGCAGTCCTACCAGGACGCAGATACTTGGAGACAATCAGCCCCAGCATTTT
TRBJ1-1 | . | TRBV6-5 | . | CASSYSQNTEAFF | TGTGCCAGCAGTTACTCGCAGAACACTGAAGCTTTCTTT
TRBJ1-5 | . | TRBV2 | TRBD1 | CASSQTGFSNQPQHF | TGTGCCAGCAGCCAGACAGGGTTCAGCAATCAGCCCCAGCATTTT
TRBJ1-3 | . | TRBV18 | . | CASSPQGPGNTIYF | TGTGCCAGCTCACCCCAGGGCCCGGGGAACACCATATATTTT
TRBJ2-5 | . | TRBV12-3/TRBV12-4 | . | CASSLGKVTQYF | TGTGCCAGCAGTCTGGGCAAGGTCACCCAGTACTTC
TRBJ1-4 | . | TRBV20-1 | . | CSARSNEKLFF | TGCAGTGCTAGAAGTAATGAAAAACTGTTTTTT
TRBJ2-7 | . | TRBV5-1 | . | CASAVNPLNSYEQYF | TGCGCCAGCGCCGTCAACCCTTTAAACTCCTACGAGCAGTACTTC
TRBJ1-6 | . | TRBV7-3 | . | CASSLVQRSPLHF | TGTGCCAGCAGCTTAGTTCAGCGGTCACCCCTCCACTTT
TRBJ2-7 | . | TRBV9 | TRBD2 | CASSVSGRRDEQYF | TGTGCCAGCAGCGTTAGCGGGAGAAGAGACGAGCAGTACTTC
TRBJ1-1 | . | TRBV6-5 | . | CASSPPGNTEAFF | TGTGCCAGCAGTCCCCCGGGGAACACTGAAGCTTTCTTT
TRBJ1-2 | . | TRBV19 | . | CASSSPGNGYTF | TGTGCCAGTAGTTCACCAGGGAATGGCTACACCTTC
TRBJ1-2 | . | TRBV19 | TRBD1 | CASSALRGTGGVLAYGYTF | TGTGCCAGTAGTGCCCTCCGGGGGACAGGGGGAGTCCTAGCCTATGGCTACACCTTC
TRBJ2-7 | . | TRBV21-1 | . | CASSKAPDPLGEQYF | TGTGCCAGCAGCAAAGCCCCGGATCCCTTGGGCGAGCAGTACTTC
TRBJ1-5 | . | TRBV6-5 | . | CASRRGADGNQPQHF | TGTGCCAGCCGGCGGGGGGCGGATGGCAATCAGCCCCAGCATTTT
TRBJ1-5 | . | TRBV30 | . | CAWSPSRGGIQGNQPQHF | TGTGCCTGGAGTCCATCTAGGGGGGGGATACAGGGCAATCAGCCCCAGCATTTT
TRBJ2-1 | . | TRBV6-5 | . | CASSYHNEQFF | TGTGCCAGCAGTTACCACAATGAGCAGTTCTTC
TRBJ2-5 | . | TRBV7-9 | TRBD2 | CASSTGLAGGPETQYF | TGTGCCAGCAGCACCGGACTAGCGGGAGGGCCGGAGACCCAGTACTTC
TRBJ1-5 | . | TRBV28 | . | CASSFHWFQHF | TGTGCCAGCAGTTTTCATTGGTTCCAGCATTTT
TRBJ2-1 | . | TRBV15 | TRBD2 | CATSRGAGGLLGEQFF | TGTGCCACCAGCAGAGGAGCGGGAGGGCTGTTGGGGGAGCAGTTCTTC